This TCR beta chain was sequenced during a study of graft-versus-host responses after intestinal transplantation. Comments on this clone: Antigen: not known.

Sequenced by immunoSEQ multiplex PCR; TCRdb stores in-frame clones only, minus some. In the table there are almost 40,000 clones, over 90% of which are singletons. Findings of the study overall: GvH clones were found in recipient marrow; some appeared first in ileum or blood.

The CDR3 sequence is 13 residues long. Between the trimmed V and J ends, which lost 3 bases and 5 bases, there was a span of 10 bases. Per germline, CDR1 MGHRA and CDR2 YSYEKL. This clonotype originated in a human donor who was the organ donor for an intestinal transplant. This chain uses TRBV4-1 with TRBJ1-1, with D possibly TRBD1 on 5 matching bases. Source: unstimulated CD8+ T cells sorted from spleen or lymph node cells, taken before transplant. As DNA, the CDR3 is TGCGCCAGCAGCCAGGCAGGGTGGACTGAAGCTTTCTTT. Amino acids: CASSQAGWTEAFF.